One TCR beta chain is described in this entry. Methods used by the authors: The assay estimated nucleated cells by amplifying reference gene primers. TCRdb's table, derived via immunoSEQ multiplex PCR, lists solely in-frame clones and lacks some. V and J calls and clone size are as listed in that table; D and trimming were resolved from the DNA. The table lists a few hundred thousand clones, approximately 86% of them singletons. This CDR3 spans 14 amino acids. V was trimmed by 3 bases and J by 6 bases, leaving 14 bases between them. The germline CDR1 and CDR2 sequences are PRHDT and FYEKMQ (reference sequence). Seattle patients were enrolled while actively infected and followed longitudinally. This entry is derived from a study of blood T cell repertoires in COVID-19. Overall study: The United States, Italy and Spain provided the acute and convalescent COVID-19 samples.

This receptor was taken from a woman in her seventies with COVID-19, enrolled during active disease. The V call is TRBV13, the J call TRBJ2-5; perhaps TRBD1 as D (6 bases). The specimen sequenced was peripheral blood. The CDR3 protein is CASSLPQGRKTQYF. The CDR3, as DNA: TGTGCCAGCAGCTTGCCACAGGGTCGGAAGACCCAGTACTTC.